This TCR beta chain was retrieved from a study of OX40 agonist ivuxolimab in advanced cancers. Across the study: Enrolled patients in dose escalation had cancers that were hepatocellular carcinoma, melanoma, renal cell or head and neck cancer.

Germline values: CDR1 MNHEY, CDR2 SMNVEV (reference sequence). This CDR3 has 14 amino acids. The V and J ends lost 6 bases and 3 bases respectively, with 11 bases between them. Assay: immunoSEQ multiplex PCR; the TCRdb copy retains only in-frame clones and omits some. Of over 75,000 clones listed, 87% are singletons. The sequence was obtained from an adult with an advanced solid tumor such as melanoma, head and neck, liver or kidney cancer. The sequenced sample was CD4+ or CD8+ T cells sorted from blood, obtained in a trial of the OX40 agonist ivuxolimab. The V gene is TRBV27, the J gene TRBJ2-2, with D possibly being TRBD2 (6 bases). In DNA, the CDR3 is TGTGCCAGCAGCCGGGACTCCTACACCGGGGAGCTGTTTTTT. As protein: CASSRDSYTGELFF.